This T cell receptor beta chain stems from a study of cytomegalovirus exposure and HLA in healthy donors (dated by TCRdb to about 2017). In the study overall: In an earlier analysis of roughly 590 of the donors, 250 to 350 Gb of sequence data and approximately 100 million unique TCR beta sequences from 150 million to 200 million T cells were reported. The study profiled the T cell repertoires of 500 to 800 subjects by immunosequencing and related them to cytomegalovirus serostatus. Rather than using new phenotypic data, the later analysis identified candidate immune exposures from TCR beta sequences and from how often those sequences occurred across donors. Alongside the repertoire data, information on donor age, sex, ethnicity and CMV serostatus was compiled. Of the roughly 410 genotyped donors, 80% to 90% were placed in the genetic ancestry cluster associated with self-reported Caucasian donors. All discovery cohort repertoires had been generated on a single sequencing platform. A later genetic analysis used genome-wide SNP genotypes for about three fifths of the 666 donors, treating that subset as a discovery cohort. HLA typing covered class I and class II loci at four-digit resolution. A later analysis re-analyzed previously published TCR beta repertoires from approximately 670 donors and added high-resolution HLA genotyping to study TCR occurrence patterns. An early release covering 550 to 700 HLA-typed donors comprised roughly 300 gigabases of sequencing data and tens of millions of unique TCR sequences. On average, 235,054 unique TCR beta nucleotide sequences were sequenced per donor among some 420 genotyped donors of the cohort, with roughly 19% of those sequences being non-productive. Typing coverage varied by locus: roughly 620-640 donors for A, B, C, DRB1 and DQB1; around 560 for DQA1; some 610 for DPA1; roughly 450 for DPB1. Along with the approximately 600-subject first cohort, a separate validation cohort of 120 different subjects was used. Roughly 5 DR-DQ haplotypes were handled as single units for association and clustering because linkage in the cohort was strong. The study combined high-throughput TCR immunosequencing, statistical association of individual TCRs with disease status, and machine learning to predict cytomegalovirus infection status. In an earlier analysis of around 540 of the donors, high-throughput TCR beta sequencing was used to judge whether each TCR beta V gene segment behaved as functional or pseudogenic. The study aimed to test whether cataloging public T cell receptors could reveal signatures of past pathogen exposure. The paper as a whole reports these results and caveats: For the cohort, immune exposure information was limited to CMV serostatus. A later analysis found that TCR association rates varied across HLA loci, with DRB1 alleles showing the most associated TCRs and HLA-C alleles the fewest. A later analysis associated about 17,000 TCR beta sequences with specific HLA alleles at a false discovery rate of 0.05. The 87-base-pair reads could not distinguish some IMGT-functional V segments, including TRBV6-2 and TRBV6-3, so those segments were excluded. Across donors, most TCR sequences were observed very rarely, whereas some public TCRs were present in many individuals. A further reported finding was that TCR beta sequences accurately predicted the HLA-A and HLA-B alleles for most subjects in the first cohort. In an earlier analysis of some 500 of the donors, most TCR beta V segments were observed in productive rearrangements about 87% or about 30% of the time, broadly matching IMGT annotations. An association between a missense DCLRE1C variant and V-gene and J-gene trimming of TCR beta chains was found in a later genetic analysis and replicated in an independent cohort. According to a later analysis, parvovirus B19, influenza, CMV and Epstein-Barr virus appeared linked to several top co-occurrence clusters. The classifier was reported to diagnose cytomegalovirus status with high specificity and sensitivity in both the original and validation cohorts. The authors suggested that the approach could potentially be extended to other disease states and immunological phenotypes. Assigning TCR associations to individual alleles was difficult when HLA alleles, especially DR and DQ, strongly co-occurred. Roughly uniform sequencing depth across donors was assumed in presence/absence analyses, although this assumption may not hold. The study gave a list of some 150 TCR beta chains associated with cytomegalovirus. Linkage disequilibrium might explain the correlated functional status among segregating V segments, but an unknown experimental factor could not be excluded. According to a later genetic analysis, donors in an Asian-associated ancestry cluster had fewer N-insertions in productive TCRs than the approximately 670-donor mean. In vitro tests confirmed that three of the cytomegalovirus-associated TCR beta chains recognize cytomegalovirus antigens. In a later analysis, HLA-associated TCR beta chains showed more clonal expansion and lower generation probabilities than non-associated chains that were equally common. The sequencing pipeline was judged likely to have produced a cluster of highly shared sequence variants as a technical artifact. Only TCR beta chains were sequenced in this cohort, and the absence of alpha or paired-chain data limited detectable features. In a later analysis, most CMV-associated TCR beta chains were found to appear HLA-restricted, with HLA associations seemingly driven largely by CMV exposure. Because HLA typing was unavailable for some donors at each locus, only the typed subset was used in association tests. Over 15 rarely observed V segments, including chromosome 9 orphons, were excluded from the earlier analysis of just under 600 of the donors because counts were too low.

Between the V and J ends, shortened by 5 bases and 1 base respectively, the junction contains 18 bases. The CDR3 starts with the cysteine, ends with the phenylalanine, and has 17 residues. The retained sequence is limited to the CDR3, 51 bases, with the frame set at the first base. CDR1 LNHDA and CDR2 SQIVND were looked up in the germline V gene (reference sequence). The cohort consisted of 670 or so healthy bone marrow donors. All cohort members were sampled while nominally healthy, although unrecorded immune exposures were likely present. The donor tested CMV seronegative, placing the donor among the 352 seronegative members of the cohort. A peripheral blood sample was collected from each donor, and TCR beta sequencing was performed on peripheral blood mononuclear cells. Genomic DNA extraction from the blood cell samples was performed with the Qiagen DNeasy Blood Extraction Kit. This clone was seen once. There is no known antigen for this receptor. There are no base qualities to consult, and no much larger clone falls within one base.

Library method: the immunoSEQ multiplex PCR assay. For the multiplex PCR, a mixture combining 60 forward primers for TCR Vbeta segments and 13 reverse primers for TCR Jbeta segments was used. A multiplex PCR assay on genomic DNA amplified the CDR3 region of rearranged TCR beta genes. The Illumina HiSeq System was used to sequence the amplified TCR beta libraries as 87-base-pair reads. On the study's bioinformatics: Across the 670 or so repertoires, a later analysis counted 75 million to 90 million unique TCR beta chains, 9 million to 14 million of which were shared by at least two donors. Raw reads were error-corrected and collapsed into unique sequences with a nearest-neighbor algorithm that merged closely related sequences to remove PCR and sequencing errors. V, D and J gene segments were assigned by aligning CDR3 sequences to IMGT reference sequences. For a sequence to be retained, at least a six-nucleotide match to both a V gene segment and a J gene segment was required. Rearrangements were called productive when the CDR3 lacked stop codons and stayed in frame with V and J; all others were non-productive. Following IMGT convention, CDR3 was defined as the stretch from the second conserved V-encoded cysteine to the conserved J-encoded phenylalanine. The earlier analysis of 587 of the donors excluded sequences that lacked an unambiguous match to a single V gene segment. An earlier analysis of 550 to 650 of the donors classified V segments as functional when productive rearrangements were above 56.7% and as segregating when the standard deviation between donors was above 5%. A statistical classification framework was built for diagnosing cytomegalovirus status from the catalog of TCR beta chain sequences. In a later analysis, V and J genes were assigned by comparing TCR nucleotide sequences against IMGT/GENE-DB human TR gene sequences. The TCRdist pipeline was used in a later analysis to assign CDR3 sequences and most-parsimonious VDJ recombination scenarios. In a later analysis, each TCR beta chain was defined by its CDR3 amino acid sequence together with its V-gene family, and reads without a unique V-gene family were excluded. In a later analysis, some 600 highly shared, low-generation-probability nucleotide sequences were removed to address suspected cross-contamination and a sequencing artifact. A later analysis calculated a clonal expansion index for each public chain from normalized within-repertoire ranks of inferred template counts. A later analysis computed generation probabilities with a VDJ recombination model fitted to out-of-frame rearrangements, and checked the results against IGoR. In a later analysis, hypergeometric tests were used to score TCR-TCR, TCR-HLA and TCR-CMV co-occurrence, with a repertoire-size bias correction applied to TCR pairs. To estimate false discovery rates, a later analysis permuted the HLA or CMV assignments 20 times. In a later analysis, co-occurring TCRs were grouped using DBSCAN, and TCRdist sequence similarity was added for clustering within HLA-allele-positive subsets. Repertoires with fewer than 30,000 or more than 120,000 public chains were left out of co-occurrence clustering, as were five repertoires with anomalous nucleotide sharing. The clones in this table, taken by TCRdb from immuneACCESS, are in-frame only. Not every clone is retained; where verified, under half of the shortfall comes from an unresolved V gene, and the cause of the rest is unknown. The DNA was the basis for D and trimming; V, J and clone size are from that table. A total of about 170,000 clones appear in this sample, around 74% of them only once. Jointly, the top ten make up 2.5% to 4% of the sample.

This sequence originates from a female donor in good health and CMV-seronegative. Here the chain combines TRBV19 and TRBJ1-5; TRBD1 is a weak D gene call, 6 bases matching. Sequences were obtained from PBMCs. The base sequence is TGTGCCAGTAGTTCCCCGCAGGGGCAAATAAGCAATCAGCCCCAGCATTTT. It translates as CASSSPQGQISNQPQHF.